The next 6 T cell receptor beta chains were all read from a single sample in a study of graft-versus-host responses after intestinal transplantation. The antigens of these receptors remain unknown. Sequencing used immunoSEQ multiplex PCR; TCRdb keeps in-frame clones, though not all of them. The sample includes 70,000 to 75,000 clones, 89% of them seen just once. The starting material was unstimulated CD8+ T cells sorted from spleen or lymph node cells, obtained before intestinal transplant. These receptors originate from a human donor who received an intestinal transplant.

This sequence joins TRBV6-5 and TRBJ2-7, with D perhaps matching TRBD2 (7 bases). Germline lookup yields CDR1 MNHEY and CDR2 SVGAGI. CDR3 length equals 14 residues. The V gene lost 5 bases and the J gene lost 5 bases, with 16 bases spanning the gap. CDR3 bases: TGTGCCAGCAGTCCTCACAGGGAGGGACACGAGCAGTACTTC. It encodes CASSPHREGHEQYF.

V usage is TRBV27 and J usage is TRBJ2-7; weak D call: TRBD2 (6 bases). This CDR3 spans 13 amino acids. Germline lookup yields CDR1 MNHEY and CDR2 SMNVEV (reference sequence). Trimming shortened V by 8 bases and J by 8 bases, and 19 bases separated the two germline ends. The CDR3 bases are TGTGCCAGCGGGGGAGCGGGCCACCCAAAGCAGTACTTC. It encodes CASGGAGHPKQYF.

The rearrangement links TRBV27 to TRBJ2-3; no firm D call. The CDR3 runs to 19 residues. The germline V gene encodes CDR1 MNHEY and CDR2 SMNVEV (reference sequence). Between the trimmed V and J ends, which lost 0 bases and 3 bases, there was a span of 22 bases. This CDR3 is CASSLSKMLSGDKTDTQYF. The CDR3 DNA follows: TGTGCCAGCAGTTTATCTAAGATGCTGTCCGGTGATAAGACAGATACGCAGTATTTT.

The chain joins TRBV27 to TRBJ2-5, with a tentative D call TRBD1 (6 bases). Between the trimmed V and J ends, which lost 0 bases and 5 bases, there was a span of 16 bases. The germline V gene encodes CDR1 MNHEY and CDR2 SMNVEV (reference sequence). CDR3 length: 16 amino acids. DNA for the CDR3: TGTGCCAGCAGTTTATCGCGCAGGGGAGAGGAGGAGACCCAGTACTTC. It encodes CASSLSRRGEEETQYF.

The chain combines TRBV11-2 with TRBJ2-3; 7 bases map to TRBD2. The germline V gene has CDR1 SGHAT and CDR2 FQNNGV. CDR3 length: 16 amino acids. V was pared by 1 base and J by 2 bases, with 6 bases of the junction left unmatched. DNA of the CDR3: TGTGCCAGCAGCTTAGGGGGGGGAGGGCACACAGATACGCAGTATTTT. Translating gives CASSLGGGGHTDTQYF. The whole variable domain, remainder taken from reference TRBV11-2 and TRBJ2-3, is EAGVAQSPRYKIIEKRQSVAFWCNPISGHATLYWYQQILGQGPKLLIQFQNNGVVDDSQLPKDRFSAERLKGVDSTLKIQPAKLEDSAVYLCASSLGGGGHTDTQYFGPGTRLTVL.

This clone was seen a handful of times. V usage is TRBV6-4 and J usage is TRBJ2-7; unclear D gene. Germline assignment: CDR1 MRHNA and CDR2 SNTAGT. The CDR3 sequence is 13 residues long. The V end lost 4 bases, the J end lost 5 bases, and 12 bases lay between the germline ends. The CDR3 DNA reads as TGTGCCAGCAGTGGGGCGAAGCTGGACGAGCAGTACTTC. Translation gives CASSGAKLDEQYF.